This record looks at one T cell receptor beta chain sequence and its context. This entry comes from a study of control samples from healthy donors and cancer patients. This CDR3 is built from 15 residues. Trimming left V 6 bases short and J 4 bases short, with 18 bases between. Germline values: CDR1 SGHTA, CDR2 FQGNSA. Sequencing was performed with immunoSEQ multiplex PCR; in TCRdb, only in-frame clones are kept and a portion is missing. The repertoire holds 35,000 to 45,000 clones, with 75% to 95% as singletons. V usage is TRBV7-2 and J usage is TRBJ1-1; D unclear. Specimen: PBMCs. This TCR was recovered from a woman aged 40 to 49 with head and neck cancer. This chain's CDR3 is CASSPRVRVSTEAFF. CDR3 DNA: TGTGCCAGCAGTCCCCGGGTGAGGGTTAGCACTGAAGCTTTCTTT.